The 21 T cell receptor beta chains listed next were all sequenced from one sample in a study of cytomegalovirus exposure and HLA in healthy donors. Use of 60 Vbeta and 13 Jbeta primers characterized the PCR. Profiling relied on immunoSEQ multiplex PCR, and the TCRdb table lists in-frame clones only, not all of them. The sample has about 140,000 clones, more than 60% seen once. Input material: PBMCs. These receptors were obtained from a male donor in good health and CMV-seronegative.

The chain couples TRBV4-3 to TRBJ2-1; weak D call: TRBD2 (7 bases). Trimming removed 2 bases from V and 5 bases from J, with 16 bases in between. The CDR3 runs 16 residues. The germline V gene has CDR1 LGHNA and CDR2 YSLEER. The CDR3 DNA reads as TGCGCCAGCAGCCAATCCCGAGGGGGGGGGCACAATGAGCAGTTCTTC. It encodes CASSQSRGGGHNEQFF.

This clone appeared a single time. The rearrangement joins TRBV19 to TRBJ1-5; 7 bases align to TRBD1. Germline assignment: CDR1 LNHDA and CDR2 SQIVND (reference sequence). The CDR3 loop spans 13 amino acids. V was pared by 6 bases and J by 5 bases, with 4 bases of the junction left unmatched. The CDR3 region is CASRDDRDQPQHF. The CDR3 DNA follows: TGTGCCAGTAGGGATGACAGGGATCAGCCCCAGCATTTT.

The chain's CDR3 is CASSPQSSSYNEQFF. In nucleotides, the CDR3 is TGTGCCAGCTCACCACAGAGTAGCTCCTACAATGAGCAGTTCTTC. The chain recombines TRBV18 with TRBJ2-1; D ambiguous. Germline lookup yields CDR1 KGHSH and CDR2 LQKENI. With 1 base removed from V and 0 bases from J, the gap between germline ends came to 7 bases. This CDR3 contains 15 residues.

This clone was detected only once. This chain links TRBV4-2 with TRBJ2-7; 7 bases agree with TRBD1. CDR3 size: 17 residues. The V gene end was trimmed by 3 bases and the J gene end by 0 bases; junction bases not matched to a gene: 11. Germline V gives CDR1 LGHNA, CDR2 YNFKEQ. For the CDR3, the DNA is TGTGCCAGCAGCCAGATCGGCACAGGGGCCCACTCCTACGAGCAGTACTTC. It codes for CASSQIGTGAHSYEQYF.

The CDR3 nucleotides are TGTGCCAGCACCTCGGGGTCAGATTCCTACGAGCAGTACTTC. Translating it yields CASTSGSDSYEQYF. V usage is TRBV5-5 and J usage is TRBJ2-5, with TRBD2 as a possible D gene (5 bases). Gene TRBJ2-7 matches the end of the DNA better, so the J call may be wrong. The CDR3 spans 14 residues. CDR1 SGHKS and CDR2 YYEKEE come from the germline V gene (reference sequence).

This clone showed up just once. The chain joins TRBV7-8 to TRBJ2-7; D perhaps matches TRBD1 (5 bases). This CDR3 has 13 amino acids. Trimming cost V 3 bases and J 4 bases, with 10 bases left between them. The germline gives CDR1 SGHVS, CDR2 FQNEAQ. For the CDR3, the DNA is TGTGCCAGCAGCTTGGGGCCCAGTTACGAGCAGTACTTC. As protein: CASSLGPSYEQYF.

In its sample, this clone was seen once. The rearrangement uses TRBV6-4 and TRBJ1-5, with TRBD1 identical over 9 bases. V was clipped by 0 bases and J by 5 bases; unmatched bases: 17. The CDR3 totals 20 residues. The germline V gene has CDR1 MRHNA and CDR2 SNTAGT. This chain's CDR3 is CASSDSSITGWDRVYQPQHF. CDR3 coding DNA: TGTGCCAGCAGTGACTCGTCTATTACTGGCTGGGACAGGGTGTATCAGCCCCAGCATTTT.

This rearrangement joins TRBV2 to TRBJ2-5, with D unclear. The CDR3 contains 15 residues. CDR1 is SNHLY and CDR2 is FYNNEI in the germline V gene. V lost 7 bases and J 4 bases, leaving 19 bases between the germline ends. CDR3 bases: TGTGCCAGCAAATACCCCTTTCAGAGAGGAGAGACCCAGTACTTC. Translation: CASKYPFQRGETQYF.

This clone was seen once. CDR3 loop: CASSPRGQGSDTQYF. CDR3 DNA sequence: TGTGCCAGCTCACCACGGGGACAGGGCTCTGATACGCAGTATTTT. V gene TRBV18 combines with J gene TRBJ2-3; 9 bases align to TRBD1. Per germline, CDR1 KGHSH and CDR2 LQKENI. The junction had 5 bases not matched to a gene; V was cut back by 1 base and J by 6 bases. There are 15 residues in the CDR3.

This rearrangement joins TRBV27 to TRBJ2-3, with 7 bases matching TRBD1. This CDR3 is 14 amino acids long. Germline assignment: CDR1 MNHEY and CDR2 SMNVEV (reference sequence). V lost 3 bases to trimming and J lost 2 bases; unmatched junction nucleotides: 2. DNA for the CDR3: TGTGCCAGCAGTTTTGGGACAGTCACAGATACGCAGTATTTT. It is translated as CASSFGTVTDTQYF.

This sequence joins TRBV11-2 and TRBJ1-4; perhaps TRBD1 as D (6 bases). The ends were cut back, 5 bases at V and 0 bases at J, with 19 bases in the middle. Looked up from germline, CDR1 is SGHAT and CDR2 is FQNNGV. The CDR3 runs 18 residues. CDR3 bases: TGTGCCAGCAGCACCCCCCGGGGGGCAGACACAACTAATGAAAAACTGTTTTTT. Translating gives CASSTPRGADTTNEKLFF.

The chain couples TRBV2 to TRBJ2-1, with TRBD2 identical over 8 bases. Germline CDR1 SNHLY, CDR2 FYNNEI. The CDR3 totals 14 residues. The junction had 7 bases not matched to a gene; V was cut back by 4 bases and J by 8 bases. The CDR3 reads CASSAQGSGDEQFF. The CDR3 nucleotides are TGTGCCAGCAGTGCCCAAGGTAGCGGGGATGAGCAGTTCTTC.

The chain carries TRBV7-2 and TRBJ2-7; 11 positions match TRBD2. The CDR3 covers 14 residues. The V gene end was trimmed by 4 bases and the J gene end by 10 bases; junction bases not matched to a gene: 9. CDR1 and CDR2 from the germline V gene are SGHTA and FQGNSA. CDR3 coding DNA: TGTGCCAGCAGCTCTACTAGCGGGGGAGGCGAACAGTACTTC. It is translated as CASSSTSGGGEQYF.

The chain combines TRBV18 with TRBJ1-1; weak D call: TRBD1 (5 bases). Trimming took 3 bases from V and 0 from J, leaving 14 bases between them. The CDR3 runs to 16 residues. Germline lookup yields CDR1 KGHSH and CDR2 LQKENI. The CDR3 nucleotides read TGTGCCAGCTCACCGGATCAGGGACTCTTGAACACTGAAGCTTTCTTT. This encodes CASSPDQGLLNTEAFF.

The chain is built from TRBV5-1 and TRBJ2-1; D possibly corresponds to TRBD2 (6 bases). V was cut by 3 bases and J by 0 bases, with 16 bases left in between. CDR3 length equals 17 residues. Per the germline V gene, CDR1 is SGHRS and CDR2 is YFSETQ. In DNA, the CDR3 is TGCGCCAGCAGCTGGGGACCGCGGACTAACTCCTACAATGAGCAGTTCTTC. Translating gives CASSWGPRTNSYNEQFF. Full variable domain (outside the CDR3, taken from reference TRBV5-1 and TRBJ2-1): KAGVTQTPRYLIKTRGQQVTLSCSPISGHRSVSWYQQTPGQGLQFLFEYFSETQRNKGNFPGRFSGRQFSNSRSEMNVSTLELGDSALYLCASSWGPRTNSYNEQFFGPGTRLTVL.

CDR3 in amino acids: CASSQDKRGGYNEQFF. The CDR3 nucleotides read TGCGCCAGCAGCCAAGATAAGCGGGGGGGCTACAATGAGCAGTTCTTC. The chain combines TRBV4-3 with TRBJ2-1; 10 nucleotides match TRBD2. CDR3 size: 16 residues. V trimming: 0 bases; J trimming: 3 bases; junction bases outside the gene matches: 2. Germline CDR1 is LGHNA and CDR2 is YSLEER.

This chain joins TRBV27 and TRBJ2-7, with 7 bases identical to TRBD2. Germline V CDR1 and CDR2: MNHEY, SMNVEV (reference sequence). CDR3 size: 14 residues. The V segment lost 3 bases and the J segment 4 bases; nucleotides outside the gene matches: 6. The CDR3 DNA follows: TGTGCCAGCAGTTTGTCTTGGGGGGGTTACGAGCAGTACTTC. Translation: CASSLSWGGYEQYF.

This clone was seen a handful of times. Written as DNA, the CDR3 is TGTGCCAGCAGTTTAGAGGCAGGGGTGGGCACTGAAGCTTTCTTT. Amino acids: CASSLEAGVGTEAFF. This chain joins TRBV28 and TRBJ1-1, with D maybe TRBD1 (6 bases). This CDR3 has 15 residues. Germline V gene lookup returns CDR1 MDHEN and CDR2 SYDVKM. Trimming removed 2 bases from V and 4 bases from J, with 14 bases in between.

There are a few counts of this clone. The gene calls are TRBV6-5 and TRBJ2-7; 9 positions agree with TRBD1. V trimming: 6 bases; J trimming: 5 bases; junction bases outside the gene matches: 11. The CDR3 has 15 amino acids. CDR1 is MNHEY, CDR2 SVGAGI, per germline. The CDR3 here is CASRLTRDRENEQYF. The CDR3 DNA reads as TGTGCCAGCAGACTAACCCGGGACAGGGAAAACGAGCAGTACTTC.

This clone was detected a few times. V is TRBV15 and J is TRBJ2-2; TRBD1 is a possible D gene (6 bases). Deletions cut 0 bases from V and 3 bases from J, with 14 bases between. Germline CDR1 is LNHNV and CDR2 is YYDKDF (reference sequence). CDR3 length: 17 residues. In nucleotides, the CDR3 is TGTGCCACCAGCAGAGATCTGAGTGGGACATACACCGGGGAGCTGTTTTTT. This codes for CATSRDLSGTYTGELFF. Drawing the rest from reference TRBV15 and TRBJ2-2, the complete variable domain is DAMVIQNPRYQVTQFGKPVTLSCSQTLNHNVMYWYQQKSSQAPKLLFHYYDKDFNNEADTPDNFQSRRPNTSFCFLDIRSPGLGDTAMYLCATSRDLSGTYTGELFFGEGSRLTVL.

The chain joins TRBV28 to TRBJ2-1, with a tentative D call TRBD2 (7 bases). Germline V lookup: CDR1 MDHEN, CDR2 SYDVKM. Trimming left V 2 bases short and J 7 bases short, with 12 bases between. The CDR3 runs 14 residues. The CDR3 is CASSLGGAGNEQFF. The CDR3 region has the DNA TGTGCCAGCAGTTTAGGGGGGGCGGGGAATGAGCAGTTCTTC.